There are a few counts of the clone carrying this TCR beta chain. Its specificity is unknown. PCR employed 60 Vbeta and 13 Jbeta primers. In the authors' methods: Later analysis identified tens of millions of unique TCR beta chains, 8.5 million to 13 million shared. The repertoire was sequenced with immunoSEQ multiplex PCR; TCRdb's copy has only in-frame clones and lacks some. The DNA gave D and trimming, while V, J and clone size come from that table. The sample lists 120,000 to 150,000 clones; about 80% were seen once. This specimen belongs to a study of cytomegalovirus exposure and HLA in healthy donors. Study-level findings and limits: Cytomegalovirus association was listed for approximately 150 TCR beta chains. There were a few CMV-associated chains whose specificity for CMV antigens was confirmed in vitro. Follow-up analysis seemed to connect common viral pathogens with several of the most significant clusters identified.

V lost 8 bases to trimming and J lost 0 bases; unmatched junction nucleotides: 6. The CDR3 runs to 14 residues. Looked up from germline, CDR1 is MGHDK and CDR2 is SYGVNS. The clonotype comes from a man aged 35-49 years in good health and CMV-seropositive. The sequenced material came from PBMCs. The chain couples TRBV25-1 to TRBJ1-1, with TRBD1 identical over 7 bases. DNA of the CDR3: TGTGCCAGCTGCCGGGACAGCTTGAACACTGAAGCTTTCTTT. Residues: CASCRDSLNTEAFF.